The T cell receptor beta chain described here comes from a study of circulating CD8 cells and anti-PD-1 response in melanoma. General study results and limits: Some patients were treatment-naive; others were previously treated. TIGIT repertoires were least diverse, DNEG repertoires most diverse. Only baseline and M1 samples entered the published repertoire comparisons.

For this clonotype: The antigen is not known.

V was pared by 9 bases and J by 6 bases, with 5 bases between. The CDR3 loop spans 10 amino acids. Germline V gene lookup returns CDR1 LNHDA and CDR2 SQIVND (reference sequence). Using approximately 16 ng of total RNA, TCR libraries were made with the QIAseq Immune Repertoire TCR panel. TCRdb reprocessed the reads via MiXCR and lists one record per CDR3 protein. Of 990 or so distinct CDR3 sequences listed, roughly 9% are singletons. From live CD3+CD8+TCRalphabeta+ cells, four PD-1 and/or TIGIT subsets were sorted. The TCR originated in a human donor with melanoma. This sequence joins TRBV19 and TRBJ2-2, with D tentatively TRBD2 (5 bases). Sequencing was performed on CD8+ T cells from PBMCs, taken at baseline or after one month of anti-PD-1 therapy (not recorded which). The CDR3 protein is CASGAGELFF. The DNA of the CDR3 is TGTGCCAGCGGGGCCGGGGAGCTGTTTTTT. Variable domain in full (rest from reference TRBV19 and TRBJ2-2): DGGITQSPKYLFRKEGQNVTLSCEQNLNHDAMYWYRQDPGQGLRLIYYSQIVNDFQKGDIAEGYSVSREKKESFPLTVTSAQKNPTAFYLCASGAGELFFGEGSRLTVL.